This T cell receptor (beta chain) comes out of a study of shared clonotypes between healthy human individuals. Cells designated naive CD8 were CD45RO-negative and were positively selected for CCR7, with terminally differentiated effector memory CD45RA+ cells excluded. Assay: immunoSEQ multiplex PCR; the TCRdb copy retains only in-frame clones and omits some. The table has about 1.9 million clones, around 93% seen once; the top ten hold approximately 1.7%. The junction had 5 bases not matched to a gene; V was cut back by 1 base and J by 8 bases. CDR3 length: 14 residues. Germline lookup yields CDR1 SEHNR and CDR2 FQNEAQ (reference sequence).

Sequences were obtained from naive CD8+ T cells from PBMCs. The rearrangement uses TRBV7-9 and TRBJ1-2; 9 bases fit TRBD1. The clonotype comes from a man between 18 and 29 years old in good health. Some clones in this sample may be carry-over from other donors' samples. CDR3 bases: TGTGCCAGCAGCTTAGGACAGGGGGTTAGAGGCTACACCTTC. Its translation is CASSLGQGVRGYTF.